The sequence of this TCR beta chain was determined in a study of blood T cell repertoires in COVID-19. Study in general: Whether acute or convalescent, the COVID-19 samples came from the United States, Italy and Spain.

As processed by the authors: Amplified reference gene primers provided the basis for estimating nucleated cell counts. Sequencing was performed with immunoSEQ multiplex PCR; in TCRdb, only in-frame clones are kept and a portion is missing. V, J and clone size are those of that table, while D and trimming were read from the DNA. The table has about 260,000 clones, roughly four fifths seen once. Germline V gene sequence: CDR1 MNHEY, CDR2 SVGEGT. J gave up 4 bases and V 0 bases, and 6 bases lay outside the gene matches. The CDR3 sequence is 16 residues long. The genes are TRBV6-2 or TRBV6-3 and TRBJ2-1, with 7 bases lining up with TRBD1. Sequenced input: peripheral blood. The receptor was derived from a woman aged 50 to 65 who had recovered from COVID-19. The chain's CDR3 is CASSYSGGQPYNEQFF. In DNA form, the CDR3 reads TGTGCCAGCAGTTACTCTGGGGGACAGCCATACAATGAGCAGTTCTTC.